The clone carrying this T cell receptor beta chain was counted a few times. This sample is part of a study of blood T cells in healthy people across ages. A sample-barcoded 5' primer and a J-beta primer mix were used in a second PCR of roughly 6 to 11 cycles. From the 5' RACE reads, TCRdb called clonotypes with MiXCR, one entry per CDR3 protein. This repertoire shows around 1,800,000 distinct CDR3 sequences, around 42% found once; its top ten account for 20% to 25%. The CDR3 loop spans 15 amino acids. The V segment lost 4 bases and the J segment 3 bases; nucleotides outside the gene matches: 2. Germline CDR1 and CDR2: SGHTA and FQGTGA.

The V and J genes are TRBV7-3 and TRBJ2-2; 10 bases are a match to TRBD2. The sequenced sample consisted of blood. The receptor comes from a human donor in good health. CDR3 loop: CASSSSGGDTGELFF. The CDR3, as DNA: TGTGCCAGCAGCTCTAGCGGGGGAGACACCGGGGAGCTGTTTTTT.